The sequence of this T cell receptor beta chain was determined in a study of vaccination and CD4 T cells after COVID-19. As for the study in general: Convalescent study patients returned SARS-CoV-2 positive nasal swab PCR results, with several mild cases and one severe.

Indicated treatment: approximately 10-day PBMC culture with coronavirus spike peptide pools or control peptides (ViraFEST assay). With 2 bases removed from V and 10 bases from J, the gap between germline ends came to 18 bases. This CDR3 has 15 residues. Looked up from germline, CDR1 is SNHLY and CDR2 is FYNNEI. Cultured CD4+ T-cell DNA underwent Oncomine TCR Beta short-read sequencing. TCRdb redid the calling of the PCR reads with MiXCR, one entry per CDR3 protein. The profile covers roughly 10,000 distinct CDR3 sequences, with about half appearing a single time and about 10% taken by the ten largest. As for this clonotype: No antigen is known for it.

Material for sequencing was CD4+ T cells from blood, cultured in vitro. The rearrangement uses TRBV2 and TRBJ2-1, with D perhaps matching TRBD1 or TRBD2 (5 bases each). The receptor comes from a human donor who had recovered from COVID-19. The CDR3 DNA reads TGTGCCAGCAGTGAATTTTCCCAGGGCGGGTCGGAGCAGTTCTTC. Translation: CASSEFSQGGSEQFF.